Below are 10 T cell receptor beta chains sequenced from a single sample in a study of cytomegalovirus exposure and HLA in healthy donors. In the PCR, 60 Vbeta and 13 Jbeta primers were used. The repertoire was sequenced with immunoSEQ multiplex PCR; TCRdb's copy has only in-frame clones and lacks some. The table has some 200,000 clones, around 83% seen once; the top ten hold roughly 0.75%. Sequencing was performed on PBMCs. These receptors were taken from a woman under 30 in good health and CMV-seronegative.

V and J are TRBV18 and TRBJ2-7, with TRBD1 matching over 11 bases. Losses at the gene ends were 2 bases for V and 3 bases for J; bases not matched to a gene: 9. The CDR3 runs 17 residues. Per the germline V gene, CDR1 is KGHSH and CDR2 is LQKENI. CDR3 in DNA: TGTGCCAGCTCACCATCCAATCCGGGACAGGGGGGCTACGAGCAGTACTTC. Its protein product is CASSPSNPGQGGYEQYF. The full variable domain, in which reference TRBV18 and TRBJ2-7 provide the parts outside the CDR3, is NAGVMQNPRHLVRRRGQEARLRCSPMKGHSHVYWYRQLPEEGLKFMVYLQKENIIDESGMPKERFSAEFPKEGPSILRIQQVVRGDSAAYFCASSPSNPGQGGYEQYFGPGTRLTVT.

This clone was seen once. This chain connects TRBV6-5 to TRBJ2-5, with no clear D. The CDR3 length is 15 residues. From germline, CDR1 is MNHEY and CDR2 SVGAGI. V gave up 0 bases and J gave up 2 bases, with 10 bases separating them. The CDR3: CASSYSGRLQETQYF. In nucleotides, the CDR3 is TGTGCCAGCAGTTACTCTGGCAGGTTACAAGAGACCCAGTACTTC.

The CDR3: CASSDQTGRSYEQYF. The DNA of the CDR3 is TGTGCCAGCAGCGATCAGACAGGACGGTCCTACGAGCAGTACTTC. The V call is TRBV7-9, the J call TRBJ2-7; a weak D match, TRBD1 (6 bases). The germline V gene encodes CDR1 SEHNR and CDR2 FQNEAQ (reference sequence). This CDR3 comprises 15 residues. V dropped 5 bases and J dropped 1 base, with 15 bases sitting between them.

This clone was picked up a small number of times. The genes are TRBV5-1 and TRBJ1-1; 8 bases align to TRBD1. CDR3 length equals 15 residues. With V trimmed by 4 bases and J by 4 bases, 9 bases remained unmatched. Germline CDR1 and CDR2: SGHRS and YFSETQ. CDR3 DNA: TGCGCCAGCAGCATGGGGACAGGTACTGCCACTGAAGCTTTCTTT. This codes for CASSMGTGTATEAFF.

The V call is TRBV10-1, the J call TRBJ2-7; tentatively, D is TRBD1 (5 bases). Trimming stripped 7 bases from V and 3 bases from J, with 13 bases between. From germline, CDR1 is WNHNN and CDR2 SYGVQD (reference sequence). The length of the CDR3 is 13 residues. The chain's CDR3 is CASIRQSGYEQYF. Here the CDR3 DNA reads TGCGCCAGCATTAGACAGTCAGGCTACGAGCAGTACTTC.

This clone has a handful of counts. The chain couples TRBV27 to TRBJ2-7; D is uncertain. CDR3 length: 13 residues. Germline V gives CDR1 MNHEY, CDR2 SMNVEV (reference sequence). Trimming removed 11 bases at V and 2 bases at J, with 16 bases between. The CDR3 sequence: CAVPRSRTYEQYF. In DNA, the CDR3 is TGTGCCGTTCCCAGGTCCAGAACCTACGAGCAGTACTTC.

CDR3 nucleotide sequence: TGTGCCTGGAGTGTACTCCCCGGTCAAGCTTCACCCCTCCACTTT. The encoded protein is CAWSVLPGQASPLHF. The rearrangement joins TRBV30 to TRBJ1-6; D call uncertain. The CDR3 has 15 amino acids. The germline V and J ends were trimmed by 0 bases and 9 bases, with 15 bases remaining between them. The germline V gene has CDR1 GTSNPN and CDR2 SVGIG (reference sequence).

This chain joins TRBV7-3 and TRBJ1-2; the D gene is possibly TRBD1 (5 bases). Germline lookup yields CDR1 SGHTA and CDR2 FQGTGA. CDR3 size: 14 residues. V lost 5 bases and J 3 bases, leaving 13 bases between the germline ends. Here the CDR3 DNA reads TGTGCCAGCAGCCGCTCGGGGGAGGACTATGGCTACACCTTC. It encodes CASSRSGEDYGYTF.

Note on this clone: One junction end disagrees with the germline gene, perhaps due to a read error. The chain carries TRBV5-1 and TRBJ1-3, with a tentative D call TRBD1 (6 bases). The germline V gene has CDR1 SGHRS and CDR2 YFSETQ. The CDR3 has 15 amino acids. The CDR3 region has the DNA TGCGCCAGCACCTTGGGATACAGGGCCGGAAACACCATATATTTT. The encoded protein is CASTLGYRAGNTIYF.

The chain joins TRBV5-6 to TRBJ1-2, with TRBD1 matching over 9 bases. The CDR3 contains 13 residues. Germline V lookup: CDR1 SGHDT, CDR2 YYEEEE. The junction had 4 bases not matched to a gene; V was cut back by 5 bases and J by 5 bases. Here the CDR3 reads CASRGTGIYGYTF. Written as DNA, the CDR3 is TGTGCCAGCAGGGGGACAGGGATTTATGGCTACACCTTC.